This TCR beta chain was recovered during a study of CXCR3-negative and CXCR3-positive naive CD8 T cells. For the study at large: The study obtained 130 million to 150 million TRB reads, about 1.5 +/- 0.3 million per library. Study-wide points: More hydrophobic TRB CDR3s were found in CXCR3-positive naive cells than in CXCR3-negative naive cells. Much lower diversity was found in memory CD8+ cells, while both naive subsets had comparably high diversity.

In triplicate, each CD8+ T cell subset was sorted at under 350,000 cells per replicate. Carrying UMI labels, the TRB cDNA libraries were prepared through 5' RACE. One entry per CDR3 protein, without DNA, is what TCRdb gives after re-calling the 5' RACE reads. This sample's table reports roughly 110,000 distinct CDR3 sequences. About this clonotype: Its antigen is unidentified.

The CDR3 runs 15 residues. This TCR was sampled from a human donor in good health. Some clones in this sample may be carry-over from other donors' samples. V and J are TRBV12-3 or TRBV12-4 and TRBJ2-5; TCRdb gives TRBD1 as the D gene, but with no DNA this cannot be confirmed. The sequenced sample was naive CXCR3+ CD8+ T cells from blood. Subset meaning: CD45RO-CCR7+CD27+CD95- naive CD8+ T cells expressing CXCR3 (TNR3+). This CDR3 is CASRPDREGGETQYF.